This T cell receptor (beta chain) was profiled in a study of blood T cell repertoires in COVID-19. About the study: T cells, B-cell-depleted T cells, or PBMCs supplied cDNA or gDNA.

As processed by the authors: Reference gene primer amplification gave nucleated cell count estimates. The assay was immunoSEQ multiplex PCR, and TCRdb's table has in-frame clones only and misses some. V, J and clone size were drawn from that table, and D and trimming were deduced from the DNA. The table includes about 210,000 clones, 80% to 90% detected once. The ends were cut back, 7 bases at V and 0 bases at J, with 13 bases in the middle. CDR1 and CDR2 from the germline V gene are WSHSY and SAAADI. CDR3 size: 15 residues. Sequencing input: peripheral blood. This sequence was found in a man aged 40-50 years with acute or convalescent COVID-19. J is TRBJ1-3 and V is TRBV10-2; D uncertain. CDR3 DNA: TGCGCCAGCAACCGCGATTCCACCTCTGGAAACACCATATATTTT. Amino acids: CASNRDSTSGNTIYF.